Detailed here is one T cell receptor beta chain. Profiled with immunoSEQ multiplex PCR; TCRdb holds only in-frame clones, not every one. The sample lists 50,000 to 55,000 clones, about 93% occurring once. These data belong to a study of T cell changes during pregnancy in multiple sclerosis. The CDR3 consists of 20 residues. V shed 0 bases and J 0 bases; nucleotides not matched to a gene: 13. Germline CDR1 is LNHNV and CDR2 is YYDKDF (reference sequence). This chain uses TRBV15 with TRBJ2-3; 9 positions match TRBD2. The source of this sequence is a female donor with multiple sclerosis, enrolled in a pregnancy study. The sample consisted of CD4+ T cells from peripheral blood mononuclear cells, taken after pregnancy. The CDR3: CATSREIRLLAGRSTDTQYF. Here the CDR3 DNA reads TGTGCCACCAGCAGAGAGATACGGCTTCTAGCGGGAAGAAGCACAGATACGCAGTATTTT.